Below, 26 T cell receptor beta chains from the same sample are listed, as sequenced in a study of cytomegalovirus exposure and HLA in healthy donors. Primers: 60 Vbeta forward and 13 Jbeta reverse. The method was immunoSEQ multiplex PCR; TCRdb's version includes in-frame clones alone and lacks a portion of them. The sample records about 140,000 clones, roughly 76% being singletons. Sequencing was performed on PBMCs. These TCRs come from a human donor in good health.

The chain joins TRBV6-5 to TRBJ2-1; D call uncertain. The CDR3 consists of 14 residues. V shed 6 bases and J shed 0 bases, with 9 bases lying between them. Germline CDR1 is MNHEY and CDR2 is SVGAGI. This chain's CDR3 is CASRSRDSYNEQFF. The CDR3 bases are TGTGCCAGCAGATCCCGCGACTCCTACAATGAGCAGTTCTTC.

In the case of this clone: The junction departs from germline at one end; a sequencing error may be responsible. The CDR3 coding sequence is TGTGTCAGCAGTGAAGGGCCAGGCACCTACGAGCAGTACTTC. Its translation is CVSSEGPGTYEQYF. The V and J genes are TRBV2 and TRBJ2-7; no firm D call. The CDR3 extends over 14 amino acids. CDR1 and CDR2 (germline): SNHLY, FYNNEI.

The chain is built from TRBV15 and TRBJ2-7; D might be TRBD2 (6 bases). From germline, CDR1 is LNHNV and CDR2 YYDKDF (reference sequence). Deletions cut 1 base from V and 7 bases from J, with 14 bases between. The CDR3 spans 14 residues. For the CDR3, the DNA is TGTGCCACCAGCAGAGGGAGGGAGGTGTATGAGCAGTACTTC. Protein product: CATSRGREVYEQYF.

This chain joins TRBV5-4 and TRBJ2-3; 12 bases align to TRBD2. J gave up 0 bases and V 1 base, and 3 bases lay outside the gene matches. Germline V gives CDR1 SGHNT, CDR2 YYREEE (reference sequence). CDR3 length: 17 residues. The CDR3 loop is CASSLMTSGSSTDTQYF. The CDR3 DNA reads as TGTGCCAGCAGCTTGATGACTAGCGGGAGTAGCACAGATACGCAGTATTTT.

The chain combines TRBV5-1 with TRBJ2-3, with D unclear. CDR1 and CDR2 from the germline V gene are SGHRS and YFSETQ. Trimming removed 3 bases from V and 2 bases from J, with 10 bases in between. This CDR3 has 14 amino acids. The CDR3: CASSYDSTTDTQYF. CDR3 DNA sequence: TGCGCCAGCAGCTATGACTCAACCACAGATACGCAGTATTTT.

The chain joins TRBV29-1 to TRBJ2-7; 9 nucleotides agree with TRBD1. V trimming: 6 bases; J trimming: 3 bases; junction bases outside the gene matches: 18. CDR1 is SQVTM and CDR2 is ANQGSEA in the germline V gene. The CDR3 runs 17 residues. CDR3 loop: CSVGKEGWGQGNYEQYF. The CDR3 region has the DNA TGCAGCGTCGGGAAAGAGGGTTGGGGACAGGGTAACTACGAGCAGTACTTC.

V and J are TRBV7-9 and TRBJ2-2; D perhaps matches TRBD1 (6 bases). V lost 7 bases and J 4 bases, leaving 10 bases between the germline ends. The CDR3 length is 13 residues. Germline CDR1 is SEHNR and CDR2 is FQNEAQ (reference sequence). CDR3 loop: CASKRGGTGELFF. CDR3 coding DNA: TGTGCCAGCAAGAGAGGGGGCACCGGGGAGCTGTTTTTT.

In this sample, this clone turned up a few times. This rearrangement joins TRBV11-2 to TRBJ2-7, with D possibly TRBD1 on 6 matching bases. CDR3 length equals 14 residues. Per the germline V gene, CDR1 is SGHAT and CDR2 is FQNNGV. V was shortened by 5 bases and J by 2 bases, with 13 bases between the two germline ends. In DNA, the CDR3 is TGTGCCAGCAGCCGGGACACCGGGCCCTACGAGCAGTACTTC. It specifies CASSRDTGPYEQYF.

The chain couples TRBV10-3 to TRBJ1-1; a possible D gene is TRBD1 (6 bases). Germline V gene data show CDR1 as ENHRY and CDR2 as SYGVKD. The CDR3 length is 13 residues. V was shortened by 6 bases and J by 6 bases, with 14 bases between the two germline ends. This CDR3 reads CAISDNRVAEAFF. The CDR3 nucleotides read TGTGCCATCAGCGATAACAGGGTCGCTGAAGCTTTCTTT.

This chain uses TRBV7-8 with TRBJ1-2, with a possible D match to TRBD1 (5 bases). Germline lookup yields CDR1 SGHVS and CDR2 FQNEAQ. The CDR3 sequence is 15 residues long. Between the trimmed V and J ends, which lost 1 base and 5 bases, there was a span of 14 bases. The CDR3 spells CASSLDSGIDYGYTF. CDR3 nucleotides: TGTGCCAGCAGCTTAGATTCAGGGATTGATTATGGCTACACCTTC. The full variable domain, in which reference TRBV7-8 and TRBJ1-2 provide the parts outside the CDR3, is GAGVSQSPRYKVAKRGQDVALRCDPISGHVSLFWYQQALGQGPEFLTYFQNEAQLDKSGLPSDRFFAERPEGSVSTLKIQRTQQEDSAVYLCASSLDSGIDYGYTFGSGTRLTVV.

The chain uses TRBV5-4 and TRBJ2-1; 7 bases fit TRBD2. The germline V gene has CDR1 SGHNT and CDR2 YYREEE (reference sequence). This CDR3 spans 15 amino acids. Unmatched junction bases numbered 9, after V lost 0 bases and J lost 9 bases. This chain's CDR3 is CASSLDAGEGSEQFF. The CDR3 bases are TGTGCCAGCAGCTTGGACGCGGGAGAGGGTAGTGAGCAGTTCTTC. Drawing the rest from reference TRBV5-4 and TRBJ2-1, the complete variable domain is ETGVTQSPTHLIKTRGQQVTLRCSSQSGHNTVSWYQQALGQGPQFIFQYYREEENGRGNFPPRFSGLQFPNYSSELNVNALELDDSALYLCASSLDAGEGSEQFFGPGTRLTVL.

This rearrangement joins TRBV28 to TRBJ1-4; 7 positions agree with TRBD1. The J segment lost 7 bases and the V segment lost 2 bases, leaving 1 base of the junction unmatched. This CDR3 contains 13 residues. Per the germline V gene, CDR1 is MDHEN and CDR2 is SYDVKM. In DNA form, the CDR3 reads TGTGCCAGCAGTTTACAGGGGGGTGAAAAACTGTTTTTT. Protein product: CASSLQGGEKLFF.

The gene calls are TRBV5-1 and TRBJ2-5, with no clear D. This CDR3 has 15 amino acids. The V end was cut by 0 bases, the J end by 5 bases, with 14 bases between. Per the germline V gene, CDR1 is SGHRS and CDR2 is YFSETQ. Written as DNA, the CDR3 is TGCGCCAGCAGCTTGGATGGTTACCCCGGGGAGACCCAGTACTTC. It specifies CASSLDGYPGETQYF.

The V and J genes are TRBV29-1 and TRBJ1-1; possibly TRBD1 for D (5 bases). Looked up from germline, CDR1 is SQVTM and CDR2 is ANQGSEA. V was shortened by 4 bases and J by 4 bases, with 7 bases between the two germline ends. CDR3 length: 11 amino acids. As DNA, the CDR3 is TGCAGCGTTGGGACATTCACTGAAGCTTTCTTT. It specifies CSVGTFTEAFF.

The rearrangement joins TRBV11-3 to TRBJ1-2, with 7 bases fitting TRBD1. J lost 8 bases, V lost 3 bases, and 12 bases had no gene match. Germline CDR1 is SGHNT and CDR2 is YENEEA. The CDR3 spans 15 residues. The CDR3 loop is CASSFWTGESGGYTF. The CDR3 bases are TGTGCCAGCAGCTTTTGGACAGGAGAATCGGGGGGCTACACCTTC.

The V and J genes are TRBV30 and TRBJ2-1; the match to TRBD2 covers 7 bases. V trimming: 1 base; J trimming: 4 bases; junction bases outside the gene matches: 7. CDR3 size: 15 residues. Germline CDR1 GTSNPN, CDR2 SVGIG (reference sequence). As DNA, the CDR3 is TGTGCCTGGAGTGCCAAGGCGGGAGAGTACAATGAGCAGTTCTTC. It specifies CAWSAKAGEYNEQFF.

This chain uses TRBV10-1 with TRBJ2-3, with a weak D call TRBD1 (5 bases). V lost 3 bases and J lost 1, with 14 bases in between. Germline-derived CDR1 and CDR2 are WNHNN and SYGVQD (reference sequence). CDR3 length equals 16 residues. In nucleotides, the CDR3 is TGCGCCAGCAGTGACCCTAGGGGTAAGGGCACAGATACGCAGTATTTT. It codes for CASSDPRGKGTDTQYF.

V gene TRBV2 combines with J gene TRBJ2-7; D gene uncertain. Trimming removed 7 bases from V and 7 bases from J, with 8 bases in between. The CDR3 has 10 amino acids. Germline V gene lookup returns CDR1 SNHLY and CDR2 FYNNEI. This CDR3 is CASTIREQYF. CDR3 coding DNA: TGTGCCAGCACCATACGGGAGCAGTACTTC.

This clone showed up just once. This chain links TRBV6-5 with TRBJ1-6; the D gene is possibly TRBD1 (5 bases). V dropped 6 bases and J dropped 7 bases, with 7 bases sitting between them. The CDR3 is 12 amino acids. Germline V gene data show CDR1 as MNHEY and CDR2 as SVGAGI. CDR3: CASSRQNSPLHF. The CDR3 region has the DNA TGTGCCAGCAGCAGACAGAATTCACCCCTCCACTTT.

With regard to this clone: The junction does not match germline at one end; this may be a read error. The sample has other DNA sequences that encode this CDR3 too. The chain is built from TRBV4-1 and TRBJ2-3; D might be TRBD2 (6 bases). Germline CDR1 reads MGHRA; CDR2 reads YSYEKL. This CDR3 spans 13 amino acids. The chain's CDR3 is CASRSLASDTQYF. As DNA, the CDR3 is TGCGCCAGCAGATCACTAGCATCAGATACGCAGTACTTT.

The gene calls are TRBV2 and TRBJ2-2, with 12 positions matching TRBD2. Per the germline V gene, CDR1 is SNHLY and CDR2 is FYNNEI. The CDR3 runs to 15 residues. V trimming: 10 bases; J trimming: 8 bases; junction bases outside the gene matches: 11. The DNA of the CDR3 is TGTGCCATCCTTCTCCGACTAGCGGGAGAAGGGGAGCTGTTTTTT. As protein: CAILLRLAGEGELFF. Full variable domain (outside the CDR3, taken from reference TRBV2 and TRBJ2-2): EPEVTQTPSHQVTQMGQEVILRCVPISNHLYFYWYRQILGQKVEFLVSFYNNEISEKSEIFDDQFSVERPDGSNFTLKIRSTKLEDSAMYFCAILLRLAGEGELFFGEGSRLTVL.

This clone was seen more than once but under ten times. The chain has TRBV18 and TRBJ2-5; weak D call: TRBD1 (5 bases). From germline, CDR1 is KGHSH and CDR2 LQKENI. Trimming took 6 bases from V and 6 from J, leaving 14 bases between them. The CDR3 loop spans 13 amino acids. DNA for the CDR3: TGTGCCAGCTCTACCTCAGGGTCGAAGACCCAGTACTTC. This sequence encodes CASSTSGSKTQYF.

This clone was counted only a few times. V usage is TRBV4-1 and J usage is TRBJ2-5; a weak D match, TRBD1 (6 bases). The V gene lost 0 bases and the J gene lost 2 bases, with 13 bases spanning the gap. This CDR3 is built from 16 residues. The germline V gene encodes CDR1 MGHRA and CDR2 YSYEKL. In DNA form, the CDR3 reads TGCGCCAGCAGCCAAGAACAGGGCGGGTGGCAAGAGACCCAGTACTTC. This gives the protein CASSQEQGGWQETQYF.

The chain uses TRBV6-5 and TRBJ2-2, with D perhaps matching TRBD2 (5 bases). This CDR3 is 13 amino acids long. Germline V gene data show CDR1 as MNHEY and CDR2 as SVGAGI. V was cut by 11 bases and J by 7 bases, with 17 bases left in between. The CDR3 protein is CAARRSDDGELFF. CDR3 sequence (DNA): TGTGCCGCTAGGCGTAGCGATGACGGGGAGCTGTTTTTT.

The chain combines TRBV19 with TRBJ1-5, with D maybe TRBD1 (5 bases). V lost 4 bases, J lost 2 bases, and 12 bases lay in between. Germline lookup yields CDR1 LNHDA and CDR2 SQIVND (reference sequence). The CDR3 is 15 residues long. CDR3: CASSRAGRRNQPQHF. The CDR3 DNA follows: TGTGCCAGTAGTAGGGCAGGGAGGCGCAATCAGCCCCAGCATTTT. Full variable domain (rest looked up from reference TRBV19 and TRBJ1-5): DGGITQSPKYLFRKEGQNVTLSCEQNLNHDAMYWYRQDPGQGLRLIYYSQIVNDFQKGDIAEGYSVSREKKESFPLTVTSAQKNPTAFYLCASSRAGRRNQPQHFGDGTRLSIL.

The genes are TRBV7-9 and TRBJ2-3; 12 bases are a match to TRBD2. This CDR3 has 18 residues. Unmatched junction bases numbered 15, after V lost 6 bases and J lost 5 bases. Germline CDR1 is SEHNR and CDR2 is FQNEAQ (reference sequence). CDR3 in DNA: TGTGCCAGCAGACCGCGAACCCCTAGCGGGAGGGCCAAAGATACGCAGTATTTT. Amino acids: CASRPRTPSGRAKDTQYF.